This note documents a single T cell receptor beta chain sequence. Losses at the gene ends were 6 bases for V and 3 bases for J; bases not matched to a gene: 12. The CDR3 consists of 16 residues. The germline gives CDR1 SGHTA, CDR2 FQGNSA. Source study methods: Reference gene primer amplification gave nucleated cell count estimates. TCRdb's table, derived via immunoSEQ multiplex PCR, lists solely in-frame clones and lacks some. That table supplies the V and J calls and clone size; D and trimming were determined from the DNA. The repertoire includes under 85,000 clones, 65% to 85% of them detected once, and less than 6% sits in the top ten. This sample is drawn from a study of blood T cell repertoires in COVID-19. About the study: Researchers got acute and convalescent COVID-19 samples from the United States, Italy and Spain. The cDNA or gDNA used as material had been derived from T cells, B-cell-depleted T cells, or PBMCs.

V and J are TRBV7-2 and TRBJ2-7; 9 bases line up with TRBD1. This clonotype originated in a man aged 60-69 years with active or convalescent COVID-19. Sequencing input: peripheral blood. This CDR3 is CASSPNLQGAHYEQYF. The CDR3 region has the DNA TGTGCCAGCAGTCCAAATTTACAGGGGGCCCACTACGAGCAGTACTTC.